The 3 T cell receptor beta chains listed next were all sequenced from one sample in a study of PD-1 and CTLA-4 blockade in melanoma. Method: immunoSEQ multiplex PCR; TCRdb's copy keeps in-frame clones and lacks some. This sample has around 20,000 clones, with 88% found just once. The material sequenced was CD8+ T cells from peripheral blood, taken before anti-PD-1 treatment. The receptor set was obtained from a human donor with melanoma.

The CDR3 DNA reads as TGTGCCAGCAGTTCCCCGGATGAGCAGTTCTTC. This codes for CASSSPDEQFF. The chain joins TRBV6-6 to TRBJ2-1; D unresolved. Germline V gives CDR1 MNHNY, CDR2 SVGAGI (reference sequence). The CDR3 extends over 11 amino acids. V dropped 4 bases and J dropped 8 bases, with 6 bases sitting between them.

V usage is TRBV18 and J usage is TRBJ2-2, with 7 bases fitting TRBD1. V shed 4 bases and J 4 bases; nucleotides not matched to a gene: 6. Germline V gene lookup returns CDR1 KGHSH and CDR2 LQKENI. CDR3 length: 15 residues. Here the CDR3 reads CASSHRDSITGELFF. The CDR3 DNA reads TGTGCCAGCTCACACCGGGACAGCATCACCGGGGAGCTGTTTTTT.

In this sample, this clone turned up a few times. The chain couples TRBV28 to TRBJ1-1; the match to TRBD1 covers 9 bases. This CDR3 region has 15 residues. Germline V gives CDR1 MDHEN, CDR2 SYDVKM. J gave up 3 bases and V 3 bases, and 5 bases lay outside the gene matches. CDR3 sequence: CASSFSGQGDTEAFF. In DNA, the CDR3 is TGTGCCAGCAGTTTCTCGGGACAGGGAGACACTGAAGCTTTCTTT.